The table lists the clone carrying this T cell receptor (beta chain) with many counts. What it binds is unknown. The record originates from a study of T cells in Graves' hyperthyroidism and ophthalmopathy. Findings of the study overall: The model's output predicted ophthalmopathy at a median of 6.5 months prior to onset. Most thyroid-expanded clonotypes above 0.001 were also found in blood.

V was trimmed by 5 bases and J by 4 bases, leaving 9 bases between them. Germline V gene sequence: CDR1 SGHAT, CDR2 FQNNGV. This CDR3 comprises 13 residues. Amplified regions were TCR beta CDR3 sequences from RNA transcripts. The study used the HTBI primer set for a first-round RT-PCR of the TCR CDR3. One entry per CDR3 protein, called by TCRdb with MiXCR from the multiplex PCR reads. The sample lists 640,000 or so distinct CDR3 sequences, 14% to 15% occurring once. This receptor was identified in a woman aged 40 to 50 with Graves' ophthalmopathy. The rearrangement links TRBV11-2 to TRBJ1-3; D remains unclear. The specimen sequenced was blood. Here the CDR3 DNA reads TGTGCCAGCAGCGAGGACGTAGGAAACACCATATATTTT. Translating gives CASSEDVGNTIYF.